This T cell receptor (beta chain) was identified during a study of molecular identifiers for immune sequencing clone quantification. Study-wide findings and caveats: Investigators reportedly could detect spiked Jurkat TCR RNA from one cell among about a million naive cells. Barcode-sharing identical TCR molecules could underestimate highly expanded clone sizes.

Naive CD8 T cells were sorted as CD8+CD4-CCR7+CD45RA+. The CDR3 is 14 amino acids. Losses at the gene ends were 6 bases for V and 2 bases for J; bases not matched to a gene: 7. The germline V gene encodes CDR1 DFQATT and CDR2 SNEGSKA (reference sequence). TCRdb independently ran MiXCR on the PCR reads; one entry per CDR3 protein. The sample shows hundreds of thousands of distinct CDR3 sequences, approximately 20% of them seen only once. This clonotype occurred many times. Its antigen is not known. This clonotype originated in a human donor in good health. Some libraries in this study had Jurkat cell RNA spiked in. The rearrangement joins TRBV20-1 to TRBJ2-3, with 8 bases aligning to TRBD2. Sequencing input: naive CD8+ T cells from blood, with Jurkat cell RNA spiked in. Subset: FACS-sorted CD8+CD4-CCR7+CD45RA+ naive T cells. CDR3 residues: CSAVRGGPTDTQYF. The CDR3 DNA sequence: TGCAGTGCAGTACGGGGGGGCCCCACAGATACGCAGTATTTT.